This T cell receptor (beta chain) was captured in a study of brain T cells in children with intractable seizures. Study outcomes and limitations: Absence of clones before surgery may stem from lower sequencing depth. Patients' HCMV serostatus was unknown; virus specificity rests on CDR3 similarity alone.

This clone was detected only once. The antigen is undetermined. The sample carries other DNA sequences with the same CDR3. Clones were read by immunoSEQ multiplex PCR, and TCRdb kept only the in-frame ones, dropping some. The table includes 78,000 or so clones, about 90% detected once. The sequenced cases were selected for having the highest brain T cell transcript signatures. Source: peripheral blood, taken at surgery. This TCR was recovered from a girl between 2 and 10 years old with Rasmussen encephalitis and intractable seizures.

For the CDR3, the DNA is TGTGCCAGCAGCTTAAAAGAGACCCAGTACTTC. This gives the protein CASSLKETQYF. The chain combines TRBV7-9 with TRBJ2-5; D is unresolved. The CDR3 covers 11 residues. CDR1 and CDR2 (germline): SEHNR, FQNEAQ (reference sequence). The V and J ends lost 2 bases and 3 bases respectively, with 1 base between them.